Listed here are 10 T cell receptor beta chains from one sample, sequenced in a study of CD4 T cells in relation to SARS-CoV-2 and coronaviruses. No antigen has been assigned to these receptors. Method: immunoSEQ multiplex PCR; TCRdb's copy keeps in-frame clones and lacks some. The repertoire holds some 21,000 clones, with around 78% as singletons. Unexposed donor CD4+ T cells date from 2011-2018, before the COVID-19 pandemic. After about ten days of culture, CD4+ T cells were isolated. Material: CD4+ T cells from PBMCs, cultured in vitro. These receptors all come from a human donor in good health.

The CDR3 spells CASSMSGTGPYEQYF. The CDR3 region has the DNA TGTGCCAGCAGTATGTCCGGGACAGGGCCCTACGAGCAGTACTTC. The chain employs TRBV2 and TRBJ2-7; TRBD1 matches 9 bases. CDR1 and CDR2 (germline): SNHLY, FYNNEI. The trim removed 5 bases at V and 2 bases at J, leaving 7 bases unmatched. The CDR3 has 15 amino acids.

V is TRBV14 and J is TRBJ1-1; 9 nucleotides align to TRBD1. The ends lost 4 bases at V and 5 bases at J; junction bases unmatched: 17. Germline assignment: CDR1 SGHDN and CDR2 FVKESK. The CDR3 runs 18 residues. The CDR3 region has the DNA TGTGCCAGCAGCCCTTTCACAGGGGGCCTTGGGGCGATTACTGAAGCTTTCTTT. Translation gives CASSPFTGGLGAITEAFF.

This chain's CDR3 is CASMTSSFYNEQFF. CDR3 nucleotides: TGTGCCAGCATGACTAGCAGTTTCTACAATGAGCAGTTCTTC. The gene calls are TRBV2 and TRBJ2-1; 7 bases are a match to TRBD2. Germline V gene sequence: CDR1 SNHLY, CDR2 FYNNEI. V dropped 7 bases and J dropped 3; count of bases not matched to a gene: 6. This CDR3 is built from 14 residues.

The CDR3 protein is CASSSGQGPPETQYF. For the CDR3, the DNA is TGTGCCAGCAGCAGTGGACAGGGCCCCCCAGAGACCCAGTACTTC. The chain uses TRBV7-9 and TRBJ2-5; 8 bases fit TRBD1. The CDR3 loop spans 15 amino acids. Losses at the gene ends were 5 bases for V and 4 bases for J; bases not matched to a gene: 9. Germline V gene data show CDR1 as SEHNR and CDR2 as FQNEAQ (reference sequence).

This sequence joins TRBV21-1 and TRBJ2-7; the table's D call of TRBD1 was not tested on the DNA. TRBV21-1 is an annotated pseudogene. This CDR3 is 19 amino acids long. The CDR3 region is CASRWFIGDRALFSYEQYF. The CDR3 DNA follows: TGTGCCAGCAGGTGGTTTATTGGAGACAGGGCCCTATTCTCCTACGAGCAGTACTTC.

V is TRBV29-1 and J is TRBJ2-7; D may be TRBD1 (6 bases). CDR3 length equals 14 residues. V dropped 4 bases and J dropped 0 bases, with 13 bases sitting between them. CDR1 and CDR2 (germline): SQVTM, ANQGSEA. Here the CDR3 reads CSVGQVPSSYEQYF. CDR3 sequence (DNA): TGCAGCGTTGGACAGGTCCCAAGCTCCTACGAGCAGTACTTC.

The CDR3 here is CASSVAIGARGYTF. The CDR3 DNA reads TGTGCCAGCAGCGTAGCTATCGGGGCGCGTGGCTACACCTTC. This chain uses TRBV9 with TRBJ1-2; D possibly corresponds to TRBD1 (5 bases). The germline CDR1 and CDR2 sequences are SGDLS and YYNGEE. This CDR3 contains 14 residues. The germline V and J ends were trimmed by 0 bases and 7 bases, with 13 bases remaining between them. The variable domain in full, completed from reference TRBV9 and TRBJ1-2, reads DSGVTQTPKHLITATGQRVTLRCSPRSGDLSVYWYQQSLDQGLQFLIQYYNGEERAKGNILERFSAQQFPDLHSELNLSSLELGDSALYFCASSVAIGARGYTFGSGTRLTVV.

The J gene is TRBJ2-3, the V gene TRBV19; D might be TRBD1 or TRBD2, each matching 5 bases. Per the germline V gene, CDR1 is LNHDA and CDR2 is SQIVND (reference sequence). The V gene lost 9 bases and the J gene lost 3 bases, with 16 bases spanning the gap. The CDR3 extends over 14 amino acids. This CDR3 reads CASRVGVGTDTQYF. CDR3 nucleotide sequence: TGTGCCAGCCGGGTGGGGGTAGGGACAGATACGCAGTATTTT. Looking up the rest from reference TRBV19 and TRBJ2-3 gives the full variable domain: DGGITQSPKYLFRKEGQNVTLSCEQNLNHDAMYWYRQDPGQGLRLIYYSQIVNDFQKGDIAEGYSVSREKKESFPLTVTSAQKNPTAFYLCASRVGVGTDTQYFGPGTRLTVL.

This clone was recorded once. The chain links TRBV12-3 or TRBV12-4 to TRBJ2-7; D is uncertain. V lost 6 bases and J lost 0, with 6 bases in between. The CDR3 totals 12 residues. CDR3 in amino acids: CASSPSSYEQYF. For the CDR3, the DNA is TGTGCCAGCAGCCCTTCCTCCTACGAGCAGTACTTC.

In its sample, this clone was seen a few times. The chain combines TRBV6-6 with TRBJ1-2, with D maybe TRBD1 (5 bases). Trimming cost V 6 bases and J 4 bases, with 6 bases left between them. CDR1 is MNHNY, CDR2 SVGAGI, per germline (reference sequence). The CDR3 consists of 11 residues. The CDR3 DNA is TGTGCCAGCAGCCAGGGCTATGGCTACACCTTC. As protein: CASSQGYGYTF.